A single sample gave rise to the 25 T cell receptor beta chains below, sequenced in a study of T cells after yellow fever vaccination. TCRdb independently ran MiXCR on the 5' RACE reads; one entry per CDR3 protein. The table records a few hundred thousand distinct CDR3 sequences, approximately 4% of them present only once. The starting material was PBMCs, obtained 5 days after the yellow fever booster vaccination. These receptors originate from a man between 18 and 35 years old who received the YFV17D yellow fever vaccine.

This chain connects TRBV5-5 to TRBJ2-5, with a weak D call TRBD2 (7 bases). V dropped 6 bases and J dropped 5 bases, with 20 bases sitting between them. The CDR3 length is 15 residues. The germline V gene encodes CDR1 SGHKS and CDR2 YYEKEE (reference sequence). The CDR3 nucleotides read TGTGCCAGCACTCCTATCACCGGGGGGCGGGAGACCCAGTACTTC. This codes for CASTPITGGRETQYF.

This clonotype was seen a handful of times. The chain is built from TRBV4-1 and TRBJ2-7, with 9 bases fitting TRBD1. The CDR3 sequence is 16 residues long. Germline loops: CDR1 MGHRA, CDR2 YSYEKL. V was clipped by 4 bases and J by 5 bases; unmatched bases: 12. The CDR3 is CASSLTVGTGMHEQYF. The CDR3 bases are TGCGCCAGCAGCCTCACTGTCGGGACAGGGATGCACGAGCAGTACTTC.

This clonotype appeared many times. Written as DNA, the CDR3 is TGTGCCAGCAGTGCCAACCACGGGGGCTATGGCTACACCTTC. It specifies CASSANHGGYGYTF. The chain uses TRBV6-2 or TRBV6-3 and TRBJ1-2, with D perhaps matching TRBD1 (5 bases). Germline lookup yields CDR1 MNHEY and CDR2 SVGEGT. The CDR3 has 14 residues. Trimming removed 5 bases at V and 4 bases at J, with 14 bases between.

This rearrangement joins TRBV4-2 to TRBJ1-1, with TRBD1 matching 10 bases. CDR3 length: 15 residues. With V trimmed by 3 bases and J by 3 bases, 4 bases remained unmatched. Germline values: CDR1 LGHNA, CDR2 YNFKEQ. The chain's CDR3 is CASSQPGQGDTEAFF. The DNA of the CDR3 is TGTGCCAGCAGCCAGCCTGGACAGGGGGACACTGAAGCTTTCTTT.

This clonotype appeared a few times. The CDR3 region is CASSPPVGDEQFF. The CDR3 DNA follows: TGTGCCAGCAGCCCCCCGGTGGGGGATGAGCAGTTCTTC. The rearrangement joins TRBV9 to TRBJ2-1, with D perhaps assigned TRBD1 or TRBD2 (5 bases each). The V gene's germline CDR1 is SGDLS and CDR2 YYNGEE. V lost 4 bases, J lost 8 bases, and 13 bases lay in between. The CDR3 covers 13 residues.

This chain connects TRBV4-3 to TRBJ1-1, with D possibly matching TRBD1 (5 bases). V shed 0 bases and J shed 4 bases, with 15 bases lying between them. Germline loops: CDR1 LGHNA, CDR2 YSLEER. This CDR3 has 16 amino acids. The CDR3 DNA is TGCGCCAGCAGCCAAGACGTTTGGGGGGGGACCACTGAAGCTTTCTTT. Translating it yields CASSQDVWGGTTEAFF.

The table lists this clonotype with a few counts. This sequence joins TRBV29-1 and TRBJ1-1; D gene uncertain. CDR3 length equals 12 residues. Between the trimmed V and J ends, which lost 7 bases and 1 base, there was a span of 10 bases. The germline gives CDR1 SQVTM, CDR2 ANQGSEA. The CDR3 loop reads CSGRTGNTEAFF. Written as DNA, the CDR3 is TGCAGCGGGAGGACGGGGAACACTGAAGCTTTCTTT.

The sample holds many counts of this clonotype. The gene calls are TRBV12-3 or TRBV12-4 and TRBJ1-1; weak D call: TRBD1 (5 bases). With 7 bases removed from V and 8 bases from J, the gap between germline ends came to 17 bases. The CDR3 consists of 13 residues. The CDR3 DNA follows: TGTGCCAGCACCTCATCCCAGGGCCGGGAAGCTTTCTTT. It codes for CASTSSQGREAFF.

Many counts were recorded for this clonotype. This sequence joins TRBV7-2 and TRBJ1-5, with D possibly being TRBD1 (6 bases). The ends were cut back, 2 bases at V and 7 bases at J, with 12 bases in the middle. Germline V gives CDR1 SGHTA, CDR2 FQGNSA. The CDR3 runs 14 residues. CDR3 amino acids: CASSLQGPGQPQHF. The CDR3 nucleotides are TGTGCCAGCAGCTTACAGGGGCCGGGGCAGCCCCAGCATTTT.

This clonotype was picked up many times. At one of its ends the junction is not consistent with the germline gene, which may arise from a read error. This chain links TRBV7-2 with TRBJ1-4, with TRBD1 as a possible D gene (6 bases). The CDR3 loop spans 13 amino acids. Per the germline V gene, CDR1 is SGHTA and CDR2 is FQGNSA. The CDR3 sequence: CASSSGHNGKLFF. CDR3 DNA sequence: TGTGCCAGCAGCTCGGGACATAATGGAAAACTGTTTTTT.

This clonotype has ten or more counts. The rearrangement uses TRBV30 and TRBJ2-3, with TRBD2 matching 7 bases. The ends lost 5 bases at V and 7 bases at J; junction bases unmatched: 9. The germline V gene encodes CDR1 GTSNPN and CDR2 SVGIG (reference sequence). CDR3 length: 13 residues. The CDR3, as DNA: TGTGCCTGGGGGAGGGCCACACGATATACGCAGTATTTT. Translated, it gives CAWGRATRYTQYF.

This clonotype was seen a handful of times. CDR3 nucleotides: TGTGCCAGCAGCCGGTCACTGGGGGGCTCGGAAGATACGCAGTATTTT. Encoded protein: CASSRSLGGSEDTQYF. The V gene is TRBV4-2, the J gene TRBJ2-3; the D call may be TRBD1 or TRBD2 (6 bases each). The CDR3 has 16 residues. Germline CDR1 LGHNA, CDR2 YNFKEQ. V was cut by 4 bases and J by 5 bases, with 19 bases left in between.

The chain recombines TRBV20-1 with TRBJ2-3; D may be TRBD2 (6 bases). V gave up 0 bases and J gave up 2 bases, with 12 bases separating them. Germline loops: CDR1 DFQATT, CDR2 SNEGSKA (reference sequence). The CDR3 extends over 15 amino acids. The CDR3 sequence is CSARESSANTDTQYF. CDR3 sequence (DNA): TGCAGTGCTAGAGAGTCTAGCGCCAACACAGATACGCAGTATTTT.

The V gene is TRBV10-2, the J gene TRBJ2-3; 11 positions match TRBD2. Germline-derived CDR1 and CDR2 are WSHSY and SAAADI. The J segment lost 6 bases and the V segment lost 5 bases, leaving 7 bases of the junction unmatched. The CDR3 spans 15 residues. The CDR3 DNA reads as TGCGCCAGCAGTCAATCACTAGCGGGGGCCGATACGCAGTATTTT. This encodes CASSQSLAGADTQYF.

This clonotype turned up a few times. The chain uses TRBV5-1 and TRBJ2-2; tentatively, D is TRBD1 (6 bases). The V and J ends lost 4 bases and 5 bases respectively, with 12 bases between them. Germline V CDR1 and CDR2: SGHRS, YFSETQ. The CDR3 sequence is 14 residues long. CDR3 residues: CASSTGTPTGELFF. CDR3 bases: TGCGCCAGCAGCACAGGGACACCTACCGGGGAGCTGTTTTTT.

J is TRBJ1-2 and V is TRBV29-1; 9 positions match TRBD1. J was trimmed by 8 bases and V by 8 bases; bases with no gene match: 9. The CDR3 has 12 amino acids. Per germline, CDR1 SQVTM and CDR2 ANQGSEA. CDR3 DNA: TGCAGCTACCAGGACAGGGGTGAAGGCTACACCTTC. It translates to CSYQDRGEGYTF.

The rearrangement uses TRBV5-4 and TRBJ1-1; 9 bases align to TRBD1. Germline V gives CDR1 SGHNT, CDR2 YYREEE (reference sequence). V lost 3 bases and J lost 1; bases outside the gene matches: 4. This CDR3 has 15 residues. The CDR3 DNA is TGTGCCAGCAGCTCTCGACAGGGGGAGAACACTGAAGCTTTCTTT. Its translation: CASSSRQGENTEAFF.

At least ten counts were recorded for this clonotype. V and J are TRBV18 and TRBJ2-5; D unclear. The CDR3 covers 14 residues. CDR1 and CDR2 (germline): KGHSH, LQKENI. The V and J ends lost 3 bases and 2 bases respectively, with 10 bases between them. The CDR3 DNA is TGTGCCAGCTCACCCTGGGGTTTACAAGAGACCCAGTACTTC. It encodes CASSPWGLQETQYF. The full variable domain, rest sourced from reference TRBV18 and TRBJ2-5, is NAGVMQNPRHLVRRRGQEARLRCSPMKGHSHVYWYRQLPEEGLKFMVYLQKENIIDESGMPKERFSAEFPKEGPSILRIQQVVRGDSAAYFCASSPWGLQETQYFGPGTRLLVL.

The table lists this clonotype with a few counts. The chain has TRBV5-4 and TRBJ2-5; D is tentatively TRBD1 or TRBD2 (5 bases each). The germline V and J ends were trimmed by 4 bases and 1 base, with 14 bases remaining between them. Germline loops: CDR1 SGHNT, CDR2 YYREEE (reference sequence). The CDR3 consists of 15 residues. In nucleotides, the CDR3 is TGTGCCAGCAGCCCCTACTGGGACGGCCAAGAGACCCAGTACTTC. This codes for CASSPYWDGQETQYF.

Ten or more counts support this clonotype. This chain connects TRBV7-2 to TRBJ2-1; tentative D call: TRBD2 (5 bases). The germline CDR1 and CDR2 sequences are SGHTA and FQGNSA. The CDR3 has 14 amino acids. Trimming shortened V by 1 base and J by 4 bases, and 8 bases separated the two germline ends. CDR3 sequence reads: CASSLVEGYNEQFF. The CDR3 region has the DNA TGTGCCAGCAGCTTAGTAGAGGGATACAATGAGCAGTTCTTC.

This chain connects TRBV19 to TRBJ2-5, with 8 bases lining up with TRBD2. CDR3 length equals 15 residues. The germline V gene has CDR1 LNHDA and CDR2 SQIVND (reference sequence). V lost 5 bases to trimming and J lost 2 bases; unmatched junction nucleotides: 7. The CDR3 coding sequence is TGTGCCAGTAGTCGGGGGGGGCCGTTACAAGAGACCCAGTACTTC. It encodes CASSRGGPLQETQYF.

This clonotype was detected only a few times. This chain uses TRBV11-1 with TRBJ1-1; D not certain. The V gene lost 5 bases and the J gene lost 6 bases, with 16 bases spanning the gap. The CDR3 extends over 14 amino acids. Germline V gene data show CDR1 as SGHAT and CDR2 as FQDESV (reference sequence). CDR3 loop: CASSPTTAGPEAFF. CDR3 DNA sequence: TGTGCCAGCAGCCCAACGACGGCTGGCCCTGAAGCTTTCTTT.

The genes are TRBV5-3 and TRBJ2-1; a weak D match, TRBD1 (6 bases). TRBV5-3 is sorted into the ORF group, with uncertain function. The CDR3 is made up of 13 amino acids. V shed 3 bases and J shed 10 bases, with 14 bases lying between them. Here the CDR3 reads CARSSNRVREQFF. The DNA of the CDR3 is TGTGCCAGAAGCTCAAACAGGGTAAGGGAGCAGTTCTTC.

The rearrangement links TRBV4-3 to TRBJ1-1; D is possibly TRBD1 (6 bases). Germline loops: CDR1 LGHNA, CDR2 YSLEER. The CDR3 contains 16 residues. The germline V and J ends were trimmed by 0 bases and 7 bases, with 18 bases remaining between them. The CDR3 loop is CASSQDVGQGLSEAFF. The CDR3, as DNA: TGCGCCAGCAGCCAAGATGTGGGGCAGGGGTTGAGTGAAGCTTTCTTT.

This clonotype appeared a few times. The CDR3 end shows no conserved phenylalanine or tryptophan, and so a read error is likely. V usage is TRBV15 and J usage is TRBJ1-3, with a possible D match to TRBD1 (6 bases). The CDR3 totals 13 residues. V was shortened by 8 bases and J by 1 base, with 9 bases between the two germline ends. CDR1 is LNHNV, CDR2 YYDKDF, per germline (reference sequence). Here the CDR3 reads CATRQESGNTIYI. The CDR3 DNA reads TGTGCCACCCGACAGGAATCTGGAAACACCATATATATT.